These 15 T cell receptor beta chains share one sample of origin, sequenced in a study of cytomegalovirus exposure and HLA in healthy donors. Amplification used 60 Vbeta primers and 13 Jbeta primers. The protocol was immunoSEQ multiplex PCR, while the TCRdb copy is restricted to in-frame clones and leaves out a portion. The table lists 90,000 to 140,000 clones, approximately 72% of them singletons. The sample comprised PBMCs. The source is a man aged 25 to 40 in good health and CMV-seronegative.

The V and J genes are TRBV29-1 and TRBJ2-3; 11 nucleotides match TRBD2. The V gene end was trimmed by 3 bases and the J gene end by 0 bases; junction bases not matched to a gene: 14. The germline V gene has CDR1 SQVTM and CDR2 ANQGSEA. This CDR3 region has 19 residues. CDR3 bases: TGCAGCGTTGAGGGGCTATTACTAGCGGGAGCGGTGAGCACAGATACGCAGTATTTT. Translating it yields CSVEGLLLAGAVSTDTQYF.

The chain links TRBV5-5 to TRBJ1-6, with no clear D. Trimming took 2 bases from V and 0 from J, leaving 9 bases between them. The CDR3 contains 16 residues. The germline CDR1 and CDR2 sequences are SGHKS and YYEKEE (reference sequence). The CDR3 here is CASSFRGSSYNSPLHF. In nucleotides, the CDR3 is TGTGCCAGCAGCTTTCGCGGGAGCTCCTATAATTCACCCCTCCACTTT. The whole variable domain, filled in from reference TRBV5-5 and TRBJ1-6, reads DAGVTQSPTHLIKTRGQQVTLRCSPISGHKSVSWYQQVLGQGPQFIFQYYEKEERGRGNFPDRFSARQFPNYSSELNVNALLLGDSALYLCASSFRGSSYNSPLHFGNGTRLTVT.

This chain joins TRBV2 and TRBJ1-2; 9 bases line up with TRBD1. Germline values: CDR1 SNHLY, CDR2 FYNNEI. This CDR3 region has 15 residues. V dropped 5 bases and J dropped 0; count of bases not matched to a gene: 4. The CDR3 DNA is TGTGCCAGCAGTACCGGGACAGGGACTAACTATGGCTACACCTTC. Its protein is CASSTGTGTNYGYTF. Variable domain in full (rest from reference TRBV2 and TRBJ1-2): EPEVTQTPSHQVTQMGQEVILRCVPISNHLYFYWYRQILGQKVEFLVSFYNNEISEKSEIFDDQFSVERPDGSNFTLKIRSTKLEDSAMYFCASSTGTGTNYGYTFGSGTRLTVV.

This sequence joins TRBV28 and TRBJ1-3; D is unclear. From germline, CDR1 is MDHEN and CDR2 SYDVKM. The CDR3 length is 16 residues. Between the trimmed V and J ends, which lost 2 bases and 0 bases, there was a span of 11 bases. CDR3 sequence reads: CASSLPQDYSGNTIYF. CDR3 nucleotides: TGTGCCAGCAGTTTACCCCAGGATTACTCTGGAAACACCATATATTTT.

The V gene is TRBV6-5, the J gene TRBJ2-7, with 7 nucleotides matching TRBD1. The length of the CDR3 is 14 residues. CDR1 and CDR2 from the germline V gene are MNHEY and SVGAGI. The ends lost 6 bases at V and 1 base at J; junction bases unmatched: 6. The DNA of the CDR3 is TGTGCCAGCAGATCTCCGGGACAGTCCTACGAGCAGTACTTC. Protein: CASRSPGQSYEQYF.

CDR3 protein: CASSSEDFTEAFF. CDR3 DNA sequence: TGCGCCAGCAGCTCGGAAGACTTCACTGAAGCTTTCTTT. The chain recombines TRBV5-1 with TRBJ1-1; no reliable D call. The CDR3 totals 13 residues. V lost 3 bases and J lost 4, with 10 bases in between. The germline V gene encodes CDR1 SGHRS and CDR2 YFSETQ.

The genes are TRBV7-9 and TRBJ1-1, with D perhaps matching TRBD1 (5 bases). The CDR3 spans 13 residues. The V and J ends lost 5 bases and 5 bases respectively, with 12 bases between them. Germline loops: CDR1 SEHNR, CDR2 FQNEAQ (reference sequence). CDR3 sequence: CASSPGSSTEAFF. The CDR3 region has the DNA TGTGCCAGCAGCCCAGGGTCGTCGACTGAAGCTTTCTTT.

About this clone: At one of its ends the junction is not consistent with the germline gene, which may arise from a read error. V gene TRBV7-6 combines with J gene TRBJ2-7, with D possibly matching TRBD2 (7 bases). The CDR3 has 15 residues. Per germline, CDR1 SGHVS and CDR2 FNYEAQ. CDR3 nucleotides: TGTGCCAGCAGCCTAGCTAGGGGGGGCGCCTCCGAGCAGTACTTC. It translates to CASSLARGGASEQYF.

This chain uses TRBV19 with TRBJ1-2; D gene unclear. Trimming took off 0 bases at V and 8 bases at J, with 10 bases between the two ends. The CDR3 runs to 13 residues. Germline CDR1 is LNHDA and CDR2 is SQIVND (reference sequence). CDR3 sequence (DNA): TGTGCCAGTAGTATAGAATTGGCACGCGGCTACACCTTC. It translates to CASSIELARGYTF. Filled out from reference TRBV19 and TRBJ1-2, the complete variable domain reads DGGITQSPKYLFRKEGQNVTLSCEQNLNHDAMYWYRQDPGQGLRLIYYSQIVNDFQKGDIAEGYSVSREKKESFPLTVTSAQKNPTAFYLCASSIELARGYTFGSGTRLTVV.

V gene TRBV6-5 combines with J gene TRBJ1-1; 10 nucleotides match TRBD1. This CDR3 contains 15 residues. Looked up from germline, CDR1 is MNHEY and CDR2 is SVGAGI. Trimming cost V 4 bases and J 4 bases; bases outside gene matches: 6. CDR3 residues: CASSSGQGLGTEAFF. As DNA, the CDR3 is TGTGCCAGCAGTTCGGGACAGGGGCTGGGCACTGAAGCTTTCTTT.

The chain is built from TRBV9 and TRBJ2-1; D may be TRBD1 (5 bases). The CDR3 is 13 amino acids. V lost 6 bases and J 7 bases, leaving 14 bases between the germline ends. The germline CDR1 and CDR2 sequences are SGDLS and YYNGEE. The CDR3, as DNA: TGTGCCAGCACGGGCAGGGTGGGGAATGAGCAGTTCTTC. It specifies CASTGRVGNEQFF.

The CDR3 loop reads CASSLGDSYEQYF. The CDR3 region has the DNA TGTGCCAGCAGTCTGGGAGACTCCTACGAGCAGTACTTC. The chain links TRBV6-5 to TRBJ2-7; D is perhaps TRBD2 (5 bases). Germline CDR1 MNHEY, CDR2 SVGAGI. V lost 5 bases, J lost 0 bases, and 8 bases lay in between. The CDR3 runs 13 residues.

This chain connects TRBV7-9 to TRBJ2-7; D perhaps matches TRBD1 (5 bases). Trimming took 4 bases from V and 4 from J, leaving 11 bases between them. The CDR3 loop spans 13 amino acids. Germline lookup yields CDR1 SEHNR and CDR2 FQNEAQ (reference sequence). The CDR3 sequence: CASSSMTVYEQYF. CDR3 sequence (DNA): TGTGCCAGCAGCTCAATGACAGTGTACGAGCAGTACTTC.

This clone was detected only a few times. This chain uses TRBV10-2 with TRBJ1-5, with 9 bases aligning to TRBD1. From germline, CDR1 is WSHSY and CDR2 SAAADI. After removal of 8 bases from V and 4 bases from J, the junction contained 3 bases not matched to a gene. This CDR3 has 13 amino acids. CDR3 residues: CASAGQGNQPQHF. Here the CDR3 DNA reads TGCGCCAGCGCAGGACAGGGGAATCAGCCCCAGCATTTT.

The V and J genes are TRBV5-4 and TRBJ2-7; D is unresolved. Germline loops: CDR1 SGHNT, CDR2 YYREEE (reference sequence). Between the trimmed V and J ends, which lost 0 bases and 0 bases, there was a span of 10 bases. The CDR3 is made up of 15 amino acids. The DNA of the CDR3 is TGTGCCAGCAGCTTGGGTGGAGCGAGCTCCTACGAGCAGTACTTC. Protein sequence: CASSLGGASSYEQYF.